This T cell receptor beta chain was profiled in a study of shared clonotypes between healthy human individuals. Study results and limitations: Clonotypes shared by all four donors outscored non-shared clonotypes in generation probability. Researchers sampled only blood; tissue repertoires likely differ.

This CDR3 region has 15 residues. Germline values: CDR1 SGHRS, CDR2 YFSETQ. The V end was cut by 2 bases, the J end by 3 bases, with 13 bases between. Running of the assay took place at deep level. Each cell subset's genomic DNA was divided evenly among several immunoSEQ plates. The table came from immunoSEQ multiplex PCR; TCRdb's copy has only in-frame clones and leaves some out. The profile covers 2 million to 2.5 million clones, with 90% to 95% appearing a single time and 0.13% taken by the ten largest. Details on this clone: Its antigen is undetermined.

The TCR comes from a man in his late teens or twenties in good health. Material for sequencing was naive CD4+ T cells sorted from blood. Subset reported: CD45RA+ positively selected. The gene calls are TRBV5-1 and TRBJ2-3; TRBD2 might be the D (6 bases). The CDR3 is CASSFRRLGTDTQYF. The CDR3 nucleotides are TGCGCCAGCAGCTTTAGGCGACTAGGAACAGATACGCAGTATTTT.